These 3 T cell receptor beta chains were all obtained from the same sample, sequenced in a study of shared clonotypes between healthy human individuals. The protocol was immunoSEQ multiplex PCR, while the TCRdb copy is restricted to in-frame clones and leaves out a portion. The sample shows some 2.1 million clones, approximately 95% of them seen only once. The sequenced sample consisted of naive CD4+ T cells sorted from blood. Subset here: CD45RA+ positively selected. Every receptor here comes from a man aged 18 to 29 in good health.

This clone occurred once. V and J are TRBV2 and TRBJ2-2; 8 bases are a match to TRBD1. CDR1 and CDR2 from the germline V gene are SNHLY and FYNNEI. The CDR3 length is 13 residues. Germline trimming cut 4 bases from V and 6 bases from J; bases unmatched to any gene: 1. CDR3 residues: CASSVTGAGELFF. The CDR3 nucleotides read TGTGCCAGCAGTGTGACAGGGGCCGGGGAGCTGTTTTTT.

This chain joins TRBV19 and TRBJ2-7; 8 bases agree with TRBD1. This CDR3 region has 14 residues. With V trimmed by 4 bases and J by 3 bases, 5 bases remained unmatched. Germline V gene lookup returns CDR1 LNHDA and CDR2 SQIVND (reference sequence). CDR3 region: CASSRTGKDYEQYF. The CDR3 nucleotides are TGTGCCAGTAGTAGGACAGGGAAGGACTACGAGCAGTACTTC.

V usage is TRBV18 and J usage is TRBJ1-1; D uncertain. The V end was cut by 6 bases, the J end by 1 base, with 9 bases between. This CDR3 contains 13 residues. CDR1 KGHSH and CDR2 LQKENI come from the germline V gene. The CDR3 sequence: CASSFSTNTEAFF. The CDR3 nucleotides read TGTGCCAGCTCCTTTTCCACGAACACTGAAGCTTTCTTT.